The 20 T cell receptor beta chains below come from one sample, sequenced in a study of blood T cell repertoires in COVID-19. Method: immunoSEQ multiplex PCR; TCRdb's copy keeps in-frame clones and lacks some. The sample yields fewer than 300,000 clones, 85% to 90% seen once. The sequencing input was peripheral blood. The source of these receptors is a man aged 45-65 years with COVID-19, enrolled during active disease.

The rearrangement links TRBV29-1 to TRBJ1-3; unclear D gene. This CDR3 region has 11 residues. CDR1 SQVTM and CDR2 ANQGSEA come from the germline V gene. Trimming pared 7 bases from V and 4 bases from J, leaving 8 bases between. This CDR3 is CSAGEGNTIYF. The CDR3 DNA reads as TGCAGCGCTGGGGAGGGAAACACCATATATTTT.

CDR3 loop: CASSRQKNTEAFF. The CDR3 bases are TGTGCCAGCAGTCGACAGAAGAACACTGAAGCTTTCTTT. This rearrangement joins TRBV28 to TRBJ1-1; perhaps TRBD1 as D (5 bases). Trimming removed 5 bases at V and 1 base at J, with 8 bases between. Germline V CDR1 and CDR2: MDHEN, SYDVKM. The CDR3 consists of 13 residues.

The chain uses TRBV15 and TRBJ1-4; TRBD1 might be the D (5 bases). Germline CDR1 is LNHNV and CDR2 is YYDKDF (reference sequence). The germline V and J ends were trimmed by 1 base and 1 base, with 19 bases remaining between them. This CDR3 is built from 19 residues. This chain's CDR3 is CATSRARARVLGTNEKLFF. In DNA form, the CDR3 reads TGTGCCACCAGCAGAGCCCGGGCCAGGGTATTAGGAACTAATGAAAAACTGTTTTTT.

The chain couples TRBV5-4 to TRBJ1-6, with TRBD1 identical over 8 bases. The V segment lost 4 bases and the J segment 6 bases; nucleotides outside the gene matches: 6. The CDR3 consists of 15 residues. The germline V gene encodes CDR1 SGHNT and CDR2 YYREEE (reference sequence). For the CDR3, the DNA is TGTGCCAGCAGCGGCCGGGACAGGCCTAATTCACCCCTCCACTTT. Its translation: CASSGRDRPNSPLHF. The full variable domain, in which reference TRBV5-4 and TRBJ1-6 provide the parts outside the CDR3, is ETGVTQSPTHLIKTRGQQVTLRCSSQSGHNTVSWYQQALGQGPQFIFQYYREEENGRGNFPPRFSGLQFPNYSSELNVNALELDDSALYLCASSGRDRPNSPLHFGNGTRLTVT.

This rearrangement joins TRBV11-1 to TRBJ2-1; TRBD1 agrees at 9 bases. Germline CDR1 reads SGHAT; CDR2 reads FQDESV (reference sequence). J gave up 8 bases and V 5 bases, and 7 bases lay outside the gene matches. The CDR3 has 14 amino acids. The CDR3 DNA sequence: TGTGCCAGCAGCGTCGGGACAGGGAGGGATGAGCAGTTCTTC. Translating gives CASSVGTGRDEQFF.

CDR3 DNA: TGTGCCAGCAGTCCCGGACAGGTGGGGACAGATACGCAGTATTTT. Translated: CASSPGQVGTDTQYF. The rearrangement uses TRBV25-1 and TRBJ2-3; 7 bases agree with TRBD1. This CDR3 comprises 15 residues. CDR1 and CDR2 (germline): MGHDK, SYGVNS. The J segment lost 3 bases and the V segment lost 5 bases, leaving 8 bases of the junction unmatched.

V gene TRBV2 combines with J gene TRBJ2-3, with 13 bases aligning to TRBD2. Germline V CDR1 and CDR2: SNHLY, FYNNEI. V dropped 7 bases and J dropped 4; count of bases not matched to a gene: 5. The length of the CDR3 is 15 residues. The CDR3 nucleotides read TGTGCCAGCACACGGACTAGCGGGAGCCCAGATACGCAGTATTTT. This sequence encodes CASTRTSGSPDTQYF.

The V call is TRBV5-8, the J call TRBJ2-7, with TRBD1 matching 10 bases. The CDR3 is 15 residues long. Germline V CDR1 and CDR2: SGHTS, YDEGEE. Trimming at V came to 0 bases and at J to 2 bases, leaving 2 bases not matched to a gene. CDR3 region: CASSLVGQGAYEQYF. The CDR3 DNA sequence: TGTGCCAGCAGCTTGGTCGGACAGGGGGCCTACGAGCAGTACTTC. The full variable domain, in which reference TRBV5-8 and TRBJ2-7 provide the parts outside the CDR3, is EAGVTQSPTHLIKTRGQQATLRCSPISGHTSVYWYQQALGLGLQFLLWYDEGEERNRGNFPPRFSGRQFPNYSSELNVNALELEDSALYLCASSLVGQGAYEQYFGPGTRLTVT.

V is TRBV2 and J is TRBJ2-3, with no clear D. CDR1 SNHLY and CDR2 FYNNEI come from the germline V gene. The CDR3 is made up of 14 amino acids. V shed 3 bases and J shed 3 bases, with 10 bases lying between them. CDR3 in DNA: TGTGCCAGCAGTGAGTTCCCCCAGACAGATACGCAGTATTTT. Translation gives CASSEFPQTDTQYF. Drawing the rest from reference TRBV2 and TRBJ2-3, the complete variable domain is EPEVTQTPSHQVTQMGQEVILRCVPISNHLYFYWYRQILGQKVEFLVSFYNNEISEKSEIFDDQFSVERPDGSNFTLKIRSTKLEDSAMYFCASSEFPQTDTQYFGPGTRLTVL.

The chain recombines TRBV19 with TRBJ2-7, with TRBD2 matching 8 bases. The CDR3 runs 15 residues. Germline trimming cut 9 bases from V and 4 bases from J; bases unmatched to any gene: 14. CDR1 is LNHDA and CDR2 is SQIVND in the germline V gene (reference sequence). CDR3 sequence reads: CASAVRGLDGYEQYF. Here the CDR3 DNA reads TGTGCCAGCGCAGTGAGGGGACTAGATGGGTACGAGCAGTACTTC.

The chain links TRBV6-6 to TRBJ1-6; 7 bases match TRBD1. Germline CDR1 reads MNHNY; CDR2 reads SVGAGI (reference sequence). This CDR3 is 15 amino acids long. V lost 2 bases to trimming and J lost 13 bases; unmatched junction nucleotides: 11. In nucleotides, the CDR3 is TGTGCCAGCAGTTACGGACAGGTCGGTCTTATGCCCCTCCACTTT. It is translated as CASSYGQVGLMPLHF.

This clone was detected only once. This rearrangement joins TRBV7-2 to TRBJ1-6; no definite D call. This CDR3 contains 15 residues. CDR1 SGHTA and CDR2 FQGNSA come from the germline V gene. V lost 1 base and J 5 bases, leaving 9 bases between the germline ends. The CDR3 loop reads CASSLVPGNNSPLHF. The CDR3 DNA follows: TGTGCCAGCAGCTTAGTACCAGGAAATAATTCACCCCTCCACTTT.

The rearrangement uses TRBV2 and TRBJ1-5; the D gene is possibly TRBD1 (5 bases). The CDR3 spans 13 residues. V lost 6 bases and J lost 4, with 10 bases in between. Looked up from germline, CDR1 is SNHLY and CDR2 is FYNNEI. CDR3 sequence (DNA): TGTGCCAGCAGAGGGGTTACTAATCAGCCCCAGCATTTT. Protein: CASRGVTNQPQHF.

This clone was detected only a few times. This sequence joins TRBV7-8 and TRBJ2-1, with 8 bases matching TRBD2. Germline lookup yields CDR1 SGHVS and CDR2 FQNEAQ. Unmatched junction bases numbered 12, after V lost 6 bases and J lost 8 bases. This CDR3 is built from 15 residues. The CDR3 DNA follows: TGTGCCAGCAGGCCCACCGGGACTAGAGGCGATGAGCAGTTCTTC. Its translation is CASRPTGTRGDEQFF.

This clone was counted once. The gene calls are TRBV5-1 and TRBJ2-7; 13 bases match TRBD2. The CDR3 covers 16 residues. V trimming: 3 bases; J trimming: 1 base; junction bases outside the gene matches: 4. Germline V gene data show CDR1 as SGHRS and CDR2 as YFSETQ. The CDR3 spells CASSSGTSGKSYEQYF. The CDR3 nucleotides read TGCGCCAGCAGCTCAGGGACTAGCGGGAAATCCTACGAGCAGTACTTC.

The rearrangement links TRBV5-4 to TRBJ2-1; 8 nucleotides match TRBD2. The CDR3 consists of 16 residues. Germline CDR1 reads SGHNT; CDR2 reads YYREEE (reference sequence). Trimming removed 1 base from V and 4 bases from J; junction bases left unmatched: 7. CDR3 bases: TGTGCCAGCAGCTTGAAGATTAGCGGGATTTACAATGAGCAGTTCTTC. Translated, it gives CASSLKISGIYNEQFF.

The rearrangement uses TRBV28 and TRBJ1-5; TRBD1 aligns across 8 bases. J lost 8 bases, V lost 2 bases, and 5 bases had no gene match. Looked up from germline, CDR1 is MDHEN and CDR2 is SYDVKM. CDR3 length: 14 residues. The CDR3 bases are TGTGCCAGCAGTTTACCCAGGGGGCAAAAGCCCCAGCATTTT. Translating gives CASSLPRGQKPQHF.

This chain uses TRBV7-2 with TRBJ1-2; tentative D call: TRBD1 (5 bases). CDR3 length: 14 residues. The V end lost 3 bases, the J end lost 3 bases, and 11 bases lay between the germline ends. Germline V lookup: CDR1 SGHTA, CDR2 FQGNSA. The CDR3 nucleotides are TGTGCCAGCAGCTTTAGTAGCAGGGACTATGGCTACACCTTC. Protein sequence: CASSFSSRDYGYTF.

The CDR3 here is CASSEARGDLYGYTF. For the CDR3, the DNA is TGTGCCAGCAGTGAAGCCCGGGGAGACCTCTATGGCTACACCTTC. The chain has TRBV2 and TRBJ1-2; D is ambiguous. The length of the CDR3 is 15 residues. Trimming pared 0 bases from V and 4 bases from J, leaving 12 bases between. The germline V gene encodes CDR1 SNHLY and CDR2 FYNNEI.

DNA of the CDR3: TGCAGCGTTGGTACAGGGTTCGATGGCTATGGCTACACCTTC. Amino acid sequence: CSVGTGFDGYGYTF. This sequence joins TRBV29-1 and TRBJ1-2, with D possibly being TRBD1 (6 bases). There are 14 residues in the CDR3. The V gene lost 4 bases and the J gene lost 4 bases, with 16 bases spanning the gap. The germline V gene has CDR1 SQVTM and CDR2 ANQGSEA. The entire variable domain, with the rest obtained from reference TRBV29-1 and TRBJ1-2, is as follows: SAVISQKPSRDICQRGTSLTIQCQVDSQVTMMFWYRQQPGQSLTLIATANQGSEATYESGFVIDKFPISRPNLTFSTLTVSNMSPEDSSIYLCSVGTGFDGYGYTFGSGTRLTVV.